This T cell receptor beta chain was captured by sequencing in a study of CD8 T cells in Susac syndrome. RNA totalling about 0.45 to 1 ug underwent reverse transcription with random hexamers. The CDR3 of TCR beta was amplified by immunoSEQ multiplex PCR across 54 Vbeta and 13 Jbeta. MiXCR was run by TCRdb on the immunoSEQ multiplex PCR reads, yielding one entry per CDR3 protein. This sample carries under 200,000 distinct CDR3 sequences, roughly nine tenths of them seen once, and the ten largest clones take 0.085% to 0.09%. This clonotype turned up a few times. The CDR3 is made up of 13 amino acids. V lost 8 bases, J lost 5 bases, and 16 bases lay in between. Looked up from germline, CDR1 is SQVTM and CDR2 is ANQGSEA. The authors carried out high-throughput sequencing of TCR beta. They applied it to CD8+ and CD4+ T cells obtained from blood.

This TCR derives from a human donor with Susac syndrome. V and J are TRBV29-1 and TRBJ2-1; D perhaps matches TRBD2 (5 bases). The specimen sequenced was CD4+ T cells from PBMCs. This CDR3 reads CSTAAEQNNEQFF. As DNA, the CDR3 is TGCAGCACTGCAGCGGAACAGAACAATGAGCAGTTCTTC.